This TCR beta chain stems from a study of Ad26.COV2.S vaccination and SARS-CoV-2 variants. General study results and limits: Spike-specific TCR breadth in vaccine recipients exceeded that seen in placebo recipients. Responses of T cells in total may have been underestimated by the TCR breadth and depth analyses. Comparability of non-spike TCR breadth was observed across vaccine and placebo recipients.

Profiling relied on immunoSEQ multiplex PCR, and the TCRdb table lists in-frame clones only, not all of them. Among hundreds of thousands of clones, about 90% were seen once, and the ten largest hold about 1.5%. Germline CDR1 and CDR2: SGHDT and YYEEEE. V lost 4 bases, J lost 5 bases, and 12 bases lay in between. The CDR3 runs to 13 residues. With respect to this clone: Its antigen is unidentified.

This sample's treatment: some 20 received Ad26.COV2.S at low or high dose, single or two shots; 5 received placebo; per-sample allocation not given. All samples were drawn on day 63, counting from the first vaccine or placebo injection. Vaccine was an Ad26 vector expressing Wuhan-strain SARS-CoV-2 spike. This TCR came from a person between 18 and 65 years old who received the Ad26.COV2.S COVID-19 vaccine or a placebo. Sequenced material: peripheral blood, taken in a trial of Ad26.COV2.S vaccine versus placebo. The gene calls are TRBV5-6 and TRBJ2-5; D remains ambiguous. This CDR3 is CASSLASSETQYF. Written as DNA, the CDR3 is TGTGCCAGCAGCCTGGCGTCTTCGGAGACCCAGTACTTC.